These 4 T cell receptor beta chains were all obtained from the same sample, sequenced in a study of cytomegalovirus exposure and HLA in healthy donors. Clones were sequenced by immunoSEQ multiplex PCR, and TCRdb holds only the in-frame ones, with some missing. The sample consists of fewer than 200,000 clones, around nine tenths of them appearing once. The sequenced material came from PBMCs. These TCRs come from a man aged 25-45 years in good health and CMV-seropositive.

This clone was counted once. The V gene is TRBV2, the J gene TRBJ2-7; D is unresolved. CDR1 SNHLY and CDR2 FYNNEI come from the germline V gene. The CDR3 loop spans 14 amino acids. Trimming removed 4 bases at V and 1 base at J, with 11 bases between. This CDR3 is CASSARMLSYEQYF. CDR3 nucleotides: TGTGCCAGCAGTGCCAGGATGCTGTCCTACGAGCAGTACTTC.

V and J are TRBV19 and TRBJ1-2; a weak D match, TRBD1 (6 bases). From germline, CDR1 is LNHDA and CDR2 SQIVND (reference sequence). The CDR3 is 13 residues long. Trimming took 4 bases from V and 7 from J, leaving 13 bases between them. The CDR3 DNA follows: TGTGCCAGTAGTAACCGAGGGGGAATTGGCTACACCTTC. As protein: CASSNRGGIGYTF.

The rearrangement joins TRBV9 to TRBJ2-5; weak D call: TRBD1 (5 bases). Per germline, CDR1 SGDLS and CDR2 YYNGEE. This CDR3 is built from 15 residues. The V end lost 0 bases, the J end lost 1 base, and 10 bases lay between the germline ends. The CDR3 loop reads CASSVVGRVQETQYF. In DNA, the CDR3 is TGTGCCAGCAGCGTAGTGGGCAGGGTCCAAGAGACCCAGTACTTC.

This clone was found once. The J gene is TRBJ2-1, the V gene TRBV5-1, with D possibly matching TRBD2 (5 bases). Trimming removed 4 bases at V and 7 bases at J, with 18 bases between. Germline values: CDR1 SGHRS, CDR2 YFSETQ. The CDR3 is made up of 15 amino acids. In DNA, the CDR3 is TGCGCCAGCAGCGTACCGGGCCCGGGGTTGAATGAGCAGTTCTTC. Translating gives CASSVPGPGLNEQFF.